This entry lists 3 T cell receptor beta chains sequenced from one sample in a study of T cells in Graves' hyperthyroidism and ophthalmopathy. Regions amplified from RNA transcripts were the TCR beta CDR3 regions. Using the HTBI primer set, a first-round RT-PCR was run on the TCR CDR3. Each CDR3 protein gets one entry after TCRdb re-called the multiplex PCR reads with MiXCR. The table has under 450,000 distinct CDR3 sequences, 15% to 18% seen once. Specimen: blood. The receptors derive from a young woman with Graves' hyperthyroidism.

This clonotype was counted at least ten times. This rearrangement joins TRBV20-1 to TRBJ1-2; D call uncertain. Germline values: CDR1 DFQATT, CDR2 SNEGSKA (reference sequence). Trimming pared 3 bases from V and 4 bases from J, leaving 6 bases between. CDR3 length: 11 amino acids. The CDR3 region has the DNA TGCAGTGCTAGGAAGAGCTATGGCTACACCTTC. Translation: CSARKSYGYTF.

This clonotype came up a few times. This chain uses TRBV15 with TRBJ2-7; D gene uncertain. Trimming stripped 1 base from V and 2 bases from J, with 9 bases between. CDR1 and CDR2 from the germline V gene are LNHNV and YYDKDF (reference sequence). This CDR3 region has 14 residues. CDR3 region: CATSRVSQPYEQYF. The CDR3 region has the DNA TGTGCCACCAGCAGAGTCTCGCAACCCTACGAGCAGTACTTC.

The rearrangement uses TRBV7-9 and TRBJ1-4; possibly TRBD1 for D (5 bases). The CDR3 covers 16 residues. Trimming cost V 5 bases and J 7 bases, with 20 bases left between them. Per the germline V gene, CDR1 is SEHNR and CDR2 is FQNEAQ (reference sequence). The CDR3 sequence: CASSPRTGGDVEKLFF. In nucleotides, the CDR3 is TGTGCCAGCAGCCCCCGCACAGGAGGGGACGTTGAAAAACTGTTTTTT. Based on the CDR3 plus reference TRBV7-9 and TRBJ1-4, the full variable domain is DTGVSQNPRHKITKRGQNVTFRCDPISEHNRLYWYRQTLGQGPEFLTYFQNEAQLEKSRLLSDRFSAERPKGSFSTLEIQRTEQGDSAMYLCASSPRTGGDVEKLFFGSGTQLSVL.